The rows below give T cell receptor beta chains drawn from one sample of a study of blood T cell repertoires in COVID-19. TCRdb's table, derived via immunoSEQ multiplex PCR, lists solely in-frame clones and lacks some. This table holds 100,000 to 150,000 clones, 92% found once. Sequenced: peripheral blood. The receptors derive from a man aged 45-60 years with COVID-19, enrolled during active disease. The CDR3 runs from the conserved cysteine through the conserved F or W. A D gene is named only where the DNA matches it firmly. Where a row states a size, it is once, few, many or the class of an expanded clone; other rows omit it.

size,D,J,V,CDR3,DNA
NA,TRBD1,TRBJ1-3,TRBV9,CASSATGVGNTIYF,TGTGCCAGCAGCGCGACAGGGGTGGGAAACACCATATATTTT
NA,NA,TRBJ1-1,TRBV7-3,CASSSQGYTEAFF,TGTGCCAGCAGCTCACAGGGTTACACTGAAGCTTTCTTT
NA,NA,TRBJ1-2,TRBV30,CAWSSGLLYGYTF,TGTGCCTGGAGTTCAGGACTGCTTTATGGCTACACCTTC
NA,TRBD1,TRBJ2-7,TRBV4-2,CASSLSGQGQYEQYF,TGTGCCAGCAGCCTTTCGGGACAGGGACAATACGAGCAGTACTTC
once,NA,TRBJ2-7,TRBV4-2,CASSQGLTGSIHYEQYF,TGTGCCAGCAGCCAAGGGCTAACGGGGAGTATTCACTACGAGCAGTACTTC
NA,TRBD2,TRBJ2-1,TRBV6-2/TRBV6-3,CASSYNLAGGYEQFF,TGTGCCAGCAGTTACAACCTAGCGGGAGGATATGAGCAGTTCTTC
NA,TRBD2,TRBJ2-4,TRBV5-1,CASSQIAREAAKNIQYF,TGCGCCAGCAGCCAGATCGCGCGGGAGGCAGCCAAAAACATTCAGTACTTC
NA,TRBD1,TRBJ2-1,TRBV25-1,CASSRYGTGGANEQFF,TGTGCCAGCAGCCGCTACGGGACAGGGGGCGCGAATGAGCAGTTCTTC
NA,NA,TRBJ2-1,TRBV6-5,CASRGTGGGYNEQFF,TGTGCCAGCAGGGGGACCGGGGGTGGGTACAATGAGCAGTTCTTC
once,TRBD2,TRBJ2-3,TRBV30,CAWSDGRAVDTQYF,TGTGCCTGGAGTGACGGGAGGGCGGTAGATACGCAGTATTTT
NA,TRBD2,TRBJ2-2,TRBV29-1,CSAASGGTGELFF,TGCAGCGCCGCTAGCGGGGGGACCGGGGAGCTGTTTTTT
NA,TRBD2,TRBJ2-1,TRBV11-1,CASSLAGTSGASSYNEQFF,TGTGCCAGCAGCTTAGCGGGGACTAGCGGGGCCAGCTCCTACAATGAGCAGTTCTTC
NA,NA,TRBJ2-5,TRBV5-1,CASQQGNQETQYF,TGCGCCAGCCAGCAGGGTAACCAAGAGACCCAGTACTTC
NA,NA,TRBJ1-1,TRBV5-1,CASSTGNTEAFF,TGCGCCAGCTCGACAGGGAACACTGAAGCTTTCTTT
NA,TRBD2,TRBJ2-2,TRBV11-3,CASSFELAGYTGELFF,TGTGCCAGCAGCTTTGAACTAGCGGGCTATACCGGGGAGCTGTTTTTT
NA,TRBD1,TRBJ1-2,TRBV24-1,CATSGGQGKNYGYTF,TGTGCCACCAGTGGCGGACAGGGCAAAAACTATGGCTACACCTTC
NA,NA,TRBJ1-2,TRBV2,CASSEMRGGGYTF,TGTGCCAGCAGTGAAATGCGAGGTGGTGGCTACACCTTC
NA,NA,TRBJ2-1,TRBV10-3,CAISSPPGGNEQFF,TGTGCCATCAGTTCCCCCCCGGGCGGGAATGAGCAGTTCTTC
few,TRBD1,TRBJ1-1,TRBV5-1,CASSIGTENTEAFF,TGCGCCAGCAGCATAGGGACAGAGAACACTGAAGCTTTCTTT
NA,TRBD1,TRBJ2-3,TRBV19,CASTFTGADTQYF,TGTGCCAGTACCTTTACAGGGGCGGATACGCAGTATTTT
NA,TRBD1,TRBJ1-2,TRBV9,CASSVESGGNYGYTF,TGTGCCAGCAGCGTAGAGTCAGGGGGAAACTATGGCTACACCTTC
NA,TRBD1,TRBJ2-5,TRBV5-6,CASSLTWDRVQETQYF,TGTGCCAGCAGCTTGACATGGGACAGAGTCCAAGAGACCCAGTACTTC
once,TRBD1,TRBJ2-1,TRBV27,CASSLQGQGTHEQFF,TGTGCCAGCAGTTTACAGGGACAGGGAACCCATGAGCAGTTCTTC
NA,NA,TRBJ1-5,TRBV10-2,CASRQGKNQPQHF,TGCGCCAGCAGACAGGGTAAGAATCAGCCCCAGCATTTT
NA,TRBD2,TRBJ2-1,TRBV6-6,CASSPTSGTGYEQFF,TGTGCCAGCAGTCCGACTAGCGGGACTGGCTATGAGCAGTTCTTC
NA,NA,TRBJ2-4,TRBV19,CASSIRPGENKNIQYF,TGTGCCAGTAGTATTAGGCCGGGGGAGAACAAAAACATTCAGTACTTC
NA,NA,TRBJ2-1,TRBV19,CASSTRSHSEQFF,TGTGCCAGTAGTACGCGATCCCACTCGGAGCAGTTCTTC
NA,NA,TRBJ2-5,TRBV18,CASSPRPGQGEETQYF,TGTGCCAGCTCACCTCGCCCCGGGCAGGGTGAGGAGACCCAGTACTTC
NA,TRBD1,TRBJ2-7,TRBV13,CASSSQGAPREEQYF,TGTGCCAGCAGCTCGCAGGGGGCCCCCCGGGAGGAGCAGTACTTC
NA,TRBD1,TRBJ2-7,TRBV11-2,CASSSVYRGHEQYF,TGTGCCAGCAGCTCAGTCTACAGGGGCCACGAGCAGTACTTC
NA,TRBD1,TRBJ1-1,TRBV7-9,CASSFGQASTEAFF,TGTGCCAGCAGCTTCGGACAGGCGAGCACTGAAGCTTTCTTT
NA,TRBD1,TRBJ1-3,TRBV29-1,CSVVSHYRGIAGNTIYF,TGCAGCGTTGTTTCCCATTACAGGGGGATCGCAGGAAACACCATATATTTT
NA,TRBD1,TRBJ1-1,TRBV13,CASKRTGPNTEAFF,TGTGCCAGCAAAAGGACAGGGCCGAACACTGAAGCTTTCTTT
few,NA,TRBJ1-2,TRBV7-2,CASSPGQHYGYTF,TGTGCCAGCAGCCCAGGACAGCACTATGGCTACACCTTC
few,NA,TRBJ2-1,TRBV4-1,CASSQGRAHSSYNEQFF,TGCGCCAGCAGCCAAGGCAGGGCACACAGCTCCTACAATGAGCAGTTCTTC